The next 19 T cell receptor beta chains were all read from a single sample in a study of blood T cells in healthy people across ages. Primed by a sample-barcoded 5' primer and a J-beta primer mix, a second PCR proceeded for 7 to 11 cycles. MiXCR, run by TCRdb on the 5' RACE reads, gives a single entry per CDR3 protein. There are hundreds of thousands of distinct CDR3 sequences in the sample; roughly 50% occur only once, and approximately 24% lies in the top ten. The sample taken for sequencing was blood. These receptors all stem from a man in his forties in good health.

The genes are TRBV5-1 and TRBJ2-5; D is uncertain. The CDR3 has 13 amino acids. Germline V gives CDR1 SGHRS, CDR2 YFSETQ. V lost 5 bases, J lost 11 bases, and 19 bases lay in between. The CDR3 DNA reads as TGCGCCAGCAGTTTTTCGGAAGATGGTGAGCAGTACTTC. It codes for CASSFSEDGEQYF.

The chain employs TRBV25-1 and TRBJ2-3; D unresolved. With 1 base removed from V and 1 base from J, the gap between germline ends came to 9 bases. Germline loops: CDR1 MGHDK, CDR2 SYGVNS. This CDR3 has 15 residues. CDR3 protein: CASSELVTGTDTQYF. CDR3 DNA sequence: TGTGCCAGCAGTGAATTAGTCACGGGCACAGATACGCAGTATTTT.

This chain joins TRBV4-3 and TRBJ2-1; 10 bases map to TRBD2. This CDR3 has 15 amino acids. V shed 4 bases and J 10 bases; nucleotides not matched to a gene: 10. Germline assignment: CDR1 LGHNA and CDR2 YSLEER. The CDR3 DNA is TGCGCCAGCAGCCTATGGACTAGCGGTGGATGGGAGCAGTTCTTC. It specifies CASSLWTSGGWEQFF.

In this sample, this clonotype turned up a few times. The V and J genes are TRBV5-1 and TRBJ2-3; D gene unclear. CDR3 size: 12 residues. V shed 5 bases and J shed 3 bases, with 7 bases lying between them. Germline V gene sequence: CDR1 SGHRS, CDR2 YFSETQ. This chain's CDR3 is CASRVLTDTQYF. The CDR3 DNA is TGCGCCAGCAGGGTCTTAACAGATACGCAGTATTTT.

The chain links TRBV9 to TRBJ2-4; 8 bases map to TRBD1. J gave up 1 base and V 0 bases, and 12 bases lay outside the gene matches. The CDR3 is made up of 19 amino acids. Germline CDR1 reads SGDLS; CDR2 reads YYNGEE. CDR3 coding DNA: TGTGCCAGCAGCGTAGACGACAGGGGCTTCGAATCGGCCAAAAACATTCAGTACTTC. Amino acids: CASSVDDRGFESAKNIQYF.

CDR3 DNA sequence: TGTGCCAGCAGCCATCGGGGTGAGCAGTACTTC. Protein sequence: CASSHRGEQYF. The rearrangement uses TRBV3-1 and TRBJ2-5; tentatively, D is TRBD2 (5 bases). Germline CDR1 and CDR2: LGHDT and YNNKEL (reference sequence). V was trimmed by 3 bases and J by 11 bases, leaving 10 bases between them. The CDR3 runs 11 residues.

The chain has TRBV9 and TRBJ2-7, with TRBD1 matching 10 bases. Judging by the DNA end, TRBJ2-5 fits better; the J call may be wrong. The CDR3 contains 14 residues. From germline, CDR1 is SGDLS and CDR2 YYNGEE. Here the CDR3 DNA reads TGTGCCAGCAGCGAGACAGGGGGCCGGGAGACCCAGTACTTC. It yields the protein CASSETGGRETQYF.

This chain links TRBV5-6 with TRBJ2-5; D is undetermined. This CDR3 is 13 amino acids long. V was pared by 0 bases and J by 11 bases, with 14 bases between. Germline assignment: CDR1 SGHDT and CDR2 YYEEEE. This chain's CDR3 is CASSLVADNEQYF. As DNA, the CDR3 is TGTGCCAGCAGCTTGGTAGCTGACAATGAGCAGTACTTC.

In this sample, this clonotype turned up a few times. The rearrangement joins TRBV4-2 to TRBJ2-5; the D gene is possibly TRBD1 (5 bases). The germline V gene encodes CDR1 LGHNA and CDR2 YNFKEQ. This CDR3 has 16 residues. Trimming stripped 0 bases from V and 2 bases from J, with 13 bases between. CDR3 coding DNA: TGTGCCAGCAGCCAAGATGCCACAGGCTTACAAGAGACCCAGTACTTC. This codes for CASSQDATGLQETQYF.

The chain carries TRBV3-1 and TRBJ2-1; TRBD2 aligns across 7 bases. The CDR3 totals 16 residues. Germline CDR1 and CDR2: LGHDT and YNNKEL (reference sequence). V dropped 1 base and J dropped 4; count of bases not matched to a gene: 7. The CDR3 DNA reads TGTGCCAGCAGCCAAGGGGGGACTAACATGTACAATGAGCAGTTCTTC. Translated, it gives CASSQGGTNMYNEQFF.

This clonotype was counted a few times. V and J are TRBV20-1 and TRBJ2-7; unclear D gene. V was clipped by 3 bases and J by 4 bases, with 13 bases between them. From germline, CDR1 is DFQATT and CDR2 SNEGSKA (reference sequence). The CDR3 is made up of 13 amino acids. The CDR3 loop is CSASTDNLYEQYF. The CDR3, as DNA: TGCAGTGCTAGCACAGACAATCTATACGAGCAGTACTTC.

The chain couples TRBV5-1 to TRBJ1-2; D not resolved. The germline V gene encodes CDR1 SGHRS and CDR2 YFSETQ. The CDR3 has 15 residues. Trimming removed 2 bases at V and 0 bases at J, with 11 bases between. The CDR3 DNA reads TGCGCCAGCAGCTTAGTCCGAACAACTAACTATGGCTACACCTTC. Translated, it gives CASSLVRTTNYGYTF. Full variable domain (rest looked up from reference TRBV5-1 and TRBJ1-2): KAGVTQTPRYLIKTRGQQVTLSCSPISGHRSVSWYQQTPGQGLQFLFEYFSETQRNKGNFPGRFSGRQFSNSRSEMNVSTLELGDSALYLCASSLVRTTNYGYTFGSGTRLTVV.

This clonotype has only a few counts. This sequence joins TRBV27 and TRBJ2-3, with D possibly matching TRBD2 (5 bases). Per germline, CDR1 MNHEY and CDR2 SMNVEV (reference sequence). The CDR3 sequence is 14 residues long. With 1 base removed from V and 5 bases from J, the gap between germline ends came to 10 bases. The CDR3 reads CASSLLDYQDTQYF. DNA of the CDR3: TGTGCCAGCAGTTTATTAGACTACCAAGATACGCAGTATTTT.

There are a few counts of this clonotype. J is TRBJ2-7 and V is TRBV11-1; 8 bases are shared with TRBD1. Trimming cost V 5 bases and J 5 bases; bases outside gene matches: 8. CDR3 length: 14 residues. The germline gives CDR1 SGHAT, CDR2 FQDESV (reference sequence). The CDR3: CASSRDRGVNEQYF. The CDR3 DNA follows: TGTGCCAGCAGCCGAGACAGGGGTGTCAACGAGCAGTACTTC.

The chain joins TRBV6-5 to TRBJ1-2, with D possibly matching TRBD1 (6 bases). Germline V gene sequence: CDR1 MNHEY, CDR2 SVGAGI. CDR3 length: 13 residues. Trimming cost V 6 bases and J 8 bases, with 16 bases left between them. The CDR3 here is CASSVQPGEGYTF. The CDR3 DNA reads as TGTGCCAGCAGCGTACAGCCAGGGGAGGGCTACACCTTC.

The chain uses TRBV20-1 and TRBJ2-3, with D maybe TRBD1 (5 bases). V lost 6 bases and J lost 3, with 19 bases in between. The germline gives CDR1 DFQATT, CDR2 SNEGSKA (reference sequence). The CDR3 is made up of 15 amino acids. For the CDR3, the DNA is TGCAGTGCCAAATCCCTCACAAGGGGTACAGATACGCAGTATTTT. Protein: CSAKSLTRGTDTQYF.

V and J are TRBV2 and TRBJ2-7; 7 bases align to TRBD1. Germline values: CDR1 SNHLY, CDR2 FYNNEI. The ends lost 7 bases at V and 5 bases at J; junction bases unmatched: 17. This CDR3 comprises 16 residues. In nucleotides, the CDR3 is TGTGCCAGCAAACCCTCCGGGACAGCGACGGGAAACGAGCAGTACTTC. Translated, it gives CASKPSGTATGNEQYF. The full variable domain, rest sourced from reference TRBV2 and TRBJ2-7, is EPEVTQTPSHQVTQMGQEVILRCVPISNHLYFYWYRQILGQKVEFLVSFYNNEISEKSEIFDDQFSVERPDGSNFTLKIRSTKLEDSAMYFCASKPSGTATGNEQYFGPGTRLTVT.

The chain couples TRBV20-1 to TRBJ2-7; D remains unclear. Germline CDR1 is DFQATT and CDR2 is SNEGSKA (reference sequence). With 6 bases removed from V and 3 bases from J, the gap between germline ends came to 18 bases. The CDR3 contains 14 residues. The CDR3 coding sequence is TGCAGTGCGAAAAGCGACCTAGAACGCTACGAGCAGTACTTC. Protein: CSAKSDLERYEQYF.

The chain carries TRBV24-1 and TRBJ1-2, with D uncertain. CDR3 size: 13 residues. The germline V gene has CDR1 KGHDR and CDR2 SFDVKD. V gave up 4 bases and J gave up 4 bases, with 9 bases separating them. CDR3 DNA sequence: TGTGCCACCAGTGACCATCGCGGCTATGGCTACACCTTC. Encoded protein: CATSDHRGYGYTF.